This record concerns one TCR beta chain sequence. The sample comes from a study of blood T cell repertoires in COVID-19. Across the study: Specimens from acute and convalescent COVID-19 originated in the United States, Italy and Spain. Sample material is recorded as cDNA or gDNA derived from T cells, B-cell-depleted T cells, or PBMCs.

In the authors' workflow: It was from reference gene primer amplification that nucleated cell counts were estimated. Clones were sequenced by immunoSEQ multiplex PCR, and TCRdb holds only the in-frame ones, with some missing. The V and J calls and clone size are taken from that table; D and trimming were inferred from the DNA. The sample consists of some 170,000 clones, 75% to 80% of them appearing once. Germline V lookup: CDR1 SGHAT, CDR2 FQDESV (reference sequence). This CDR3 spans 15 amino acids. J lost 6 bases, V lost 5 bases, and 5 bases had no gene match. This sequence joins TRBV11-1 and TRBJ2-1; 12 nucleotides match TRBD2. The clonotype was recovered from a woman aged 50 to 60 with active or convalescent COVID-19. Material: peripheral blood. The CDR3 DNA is TGTGCCAGCAGCCCTAGCGGGAGGGTTAGCAATGAGCAGTTCTTC. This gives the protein CASSPSGRVSNEQFF.